Listed below are T cell receptor beta chains from one sample, sequenced in a study of CD8 T cells in ankylosing spondylitis. TCRdb recomputed calls from the 5' RACE reads with MiXCR, one row per CDR3 protein. The sample has about 160,000 distinct CDR3 sequences, approximately 16% seen once; the top ten hold approximately 7.8%. Sequenced: blood, either unsorted or a sorted T cell fraction (not recorded which). Receptor source: a male donor with ankylosing spondylitis or in good health (not recorded which). CDR3s include the opening cysteine and the closing phenylalanine or tryptophan. The order of the fields is clone size, J gene, V gene, D gene, CDR3 protein, CDR3 DNA. A D gene is named only where the DNA matches it firmly. The size entry is marked missing in some rows and otherwise reads once, few, many or a size class.

abundance: few; j_gene: TRBJ2-1; v_gene: TRBV29-1; d_gene: -; CDR3aa: CSVEGGGNEQFF; CDR3nt: TGCAGCGTTGAAGGGGGCGGCAATGAGCAGTTCTTC
abundance: many; j_gene: TRBJ2-1; v_gene: TRBV2; d_gene: -; CDR3aa: CASRDPFRAPWNEQFF; CDR3nt: TGTGCCAGCAGAGATCCGTTCAGGGCCCCTTGGAATGAGCAGTTCTTC
abundance: many; j_gene: TRBJ1-1; v_gene: TRBV12-3/TRBV12-4; d_gene: -; CDR3aa: CASSKTLNTEAFF; CDR3nt: TGTGCCAGCAGCAAAACACTGAACACTGAAGCTTTCTTT
abundance: -; j_gene: TRBJ2-5; v_gene: TRBV29-1; d_gene: -; CDR3aa: CSVLYQETQYF; CDR3nt: TGCAGCGTTTTGTACCAAGAGACCCAGTACTTC
abundance: -; j_gene: TRBJ2-7; v_gene: TRBV20-1; d_gene: -; CDR3aa: CSASLLSYEQYF; CDR3nt: TGCAGTGCTAGTCTCCTCTCCTACGAGCAGTACTTC
abundance: few; j_gene: TRBJ1-4; v_gene: TRBV27; d_gene: -; CDR3aa: CATGRGNWEKLFF; CDR3nt: TGTGCCACCGGAAGAGGGAATTGGGAAAAACTGTTTTTT
abundance: -; j_gene: TRBJ2-1; v_gene: TRBV25-1; d_gene: TRBD1; CDR3aa: CASSEYGQGRNEQFF; CDR3nt: TGTGCCAGCAGTGAATATGGACAGGGGAGGAATGAGCAGTTCTTC
abundance: many; j_gene: TRBJ1-1; v_gene: TRBV5-1; d_gene: -; CDR3aa: CASSLAQSTEAFF; CDR3nt: TGCGCCAGCAGCTTGGCCCAGTCGACTGAAGCTTTCTTT
abundance: -; j_gene: TRBJ2-1; v_gene: TRBV29-1; d_gene: TRBD2; CDR3aa: CSVEESSGRFF; CDR3nt: TGCAGCGTTGAAGAATCTAGCGGGAGGTTCTTC
abundance: many; j_gene: TRBJ2-7; v_gene: TRBV20-1; d_gene: TRBD1; CDR3aa: CSAYDPGQASYEQYF; CDR3nt: TGCAGTGCGTATGATCCGGGACAGGCATCCTACGAGCAGTACTTC
abundance: many; j_gene: TRBJ2-5; v_gene: TRBV20-1; d_gene: TRBD1; CDR3aa: CSAPPAGGNNQETQYF; CDR3nt: TGCAGTGCCCCCCCGGCAGGGGGCAACAATCAAGAGACCCAGTACTTC
abundance: few; j_gene: TRBJ1-5; v_gene: TRBV6-2/TRBV6-3; d_gene: -; CDR3aa: CASSWGHVTGRRYQPQHF; CDR3nt: TGTGCCAGCAGTTGGGGCCATGTAACCGGGAGGCGCTATCAGCCCCAGCATTTT
abundance: -; j_gene: TRBJ2-3; v_gene: TRBV24-1; d_gene: -; CDR3aa: CATSEDRRSTDTQYF; CDR3nt: TGTGCCACCAGTGAGGATCGGCGGAGCACAGATACGCAGTATTTT
abundance: -; j_gene: TRBJ2-7; v_gene: TRBV12-3/TRBV12-4; d_gene: TRBD2; CDR3aa: CTSSTGSLAGGKSSYEQYF; CDR3nt: TGTACCAGCAGTACAGGAAGTCTAGCGGGAGGCAAAAGCTCCTACGAGCAGTACTTC
abundance: -; j_gene: TRBJ1-5; v_gene: TRBV12-3/TRBV12-4; d_gene: TRBD1; CDR3aa: CASNPGQDNQPQHF; CDR3nt: TGTGCCAGCAATCCGGGACAGGACAATCAGCCCCAGCATTTT
abundance: many; j_gene: TRBJ2-7; v_gene: TRBV28; d_gene: TRBD1; CDR3aa: CASGSGQTYEQYF; CDR3nt: TGTGCCAGCGGTTCGGGACAGACCTACGAGCAGTACTTC
abundance: -; j_gene: TRBJ1-5; v_gene: TRBV10-3; d_gene: -; CDR3aa: CAISGQGNGQPQHF; CDR3nt: TGTGCCATCAGTGGCCAGGGTAACGGTCAGCCCCAGCATTTT
abundance: -; j_gene: TRBJ2-7; v_gene: TRBV27; d_gene: TRBD2; CDR3aa: CASSRLGGLEGPGYEQYF; CDR3nt: TGTGCCAGCAGCCGATTGGGGGGACTAGAAGGGCCAGGCTACGAGCAGTACTTC
abundance: many; j_gene: TRBJ1-2; v_gene: TRBV11-2; d_gene: -; CDR3aa: CASSLDRPGGYTF; CDR3nt: TGTGCCAGCAGCTTAGATCGCCCTGGCGGCTACACCTTC
abundance: many; j_gene: TRBJ2-3; v_gene: TRBV29-1; d_gene: -; CDR3aa: CSVAAQGTDTQYF; CDR3nt: TGCAGCGTTGCAGCCCAGGGTACAGATACGCAGTATTTT
abundance: few; j_gene: TRBJ1-2; v_gene: TRBV29-1; d_gene: -; CDR3aa: CSVGPGKGSNGYTF; CDR3nt: TGCAGCGTGGGTCCCGGGAAGGGGAGTAACGGCTACACCTTC
abundance: many; j_gene: TRBJ1-4; v_gene: TRBV20-1; d_gene: -; CDR3aa: CVTGGAGEKLFF; CDR3nt: TGCGTAACCGGGGGGGCTGGTGAAAAACTGTTTTTT